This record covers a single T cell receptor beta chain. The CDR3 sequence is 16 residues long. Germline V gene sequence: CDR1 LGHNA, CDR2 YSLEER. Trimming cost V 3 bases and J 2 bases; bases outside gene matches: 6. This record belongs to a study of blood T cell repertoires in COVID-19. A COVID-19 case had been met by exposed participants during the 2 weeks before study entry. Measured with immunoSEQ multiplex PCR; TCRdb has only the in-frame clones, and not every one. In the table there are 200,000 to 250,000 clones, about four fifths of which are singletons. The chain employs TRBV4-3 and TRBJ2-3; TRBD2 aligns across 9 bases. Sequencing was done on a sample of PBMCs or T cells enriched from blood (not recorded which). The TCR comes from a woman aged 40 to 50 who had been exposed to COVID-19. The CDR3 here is CASSHARGLATDTQYF. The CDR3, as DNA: TGCGCCAGCAGCCACGCCCGGGGACTAGCCACAGATACGCAGTATTTT.